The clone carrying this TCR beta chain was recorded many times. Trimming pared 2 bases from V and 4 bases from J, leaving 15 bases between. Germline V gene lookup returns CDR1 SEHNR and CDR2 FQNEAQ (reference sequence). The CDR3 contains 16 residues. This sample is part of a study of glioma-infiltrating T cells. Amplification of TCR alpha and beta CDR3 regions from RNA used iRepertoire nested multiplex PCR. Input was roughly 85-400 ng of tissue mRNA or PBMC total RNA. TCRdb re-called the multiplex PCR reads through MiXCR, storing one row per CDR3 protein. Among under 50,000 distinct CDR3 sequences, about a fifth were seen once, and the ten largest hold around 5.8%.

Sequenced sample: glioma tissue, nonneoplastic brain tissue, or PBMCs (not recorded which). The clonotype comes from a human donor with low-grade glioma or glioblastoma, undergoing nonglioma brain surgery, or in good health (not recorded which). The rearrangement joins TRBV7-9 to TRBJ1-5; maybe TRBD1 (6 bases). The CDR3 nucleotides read TGTGCCAGCAGCTTATCCGGGGGGCAAGAGAATCAGCCCCAGCATTTT. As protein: CASSLSGGQENQPQHF.